This passage covers 17 T cell receptor beta chains from one sample sequenced in a study of blood T cells in healthy people across ages. Alongside a J-beta primer mix, a sample-barcoded 5' primer served in a second PCR lasting roughly 6 to 12 cycles. MiXCR, applied by TCRdb to the 5' RACE reads, yields one record per CDR3 protein. Here the sample spans some 1.8 million distinct CDR3 sequences, roughly 43% being singletons. Source material: blood. Every receptor here comes from a human donor in good health.

This clonotype was observed a few times. The chain recombines TRBV20-1 with TRBJ2-1, with 11 bases aligning to TRBD2. This CDR3 contains 13 residues. Germline CDR1 DFQATT, CDR2 SNEGSKA (reference sequence). CDR3 region: CRPSGGSNHEQFF. As DNA, the CDR3 is TGCAGACCTAGCGGGGGGTCGAACCATGAGCAGTTCTTC.

This clonotype has just a few counts. The chain links TRBV9 to TRBJ1-4; D is possibly TRBD1 (6 bases). With 3 bases removed from V and 6 bases from J, the gap between germline ends came to 12 bases. This CDR3 region has 14 residues. CDR1 and CDR2 (germline): SGDLS, YYNGEE. The CDR3 spells CASSEGGWDEKLFF. The CDR3 DNA reads as TGTGCCAGCAGCGAGGGGGGGTGGGATGAAAAACTGTTTTTT.

As concerns this clonotype: A read error may be the cause here, since a much bigger clone is one base away. The J gene is TRBJ2-5, the V gene TRBV12-3 or TRBV12-4; TRBD1 matches 10 bases. The J call is in doubt because the DNA end fits TRBJ2-7 better. The CDR3 has 12 residues. CDR3 sequence reads: CASTGTGDEQYF. The CDR3 bases are TGTGCCAGCACCGGGACAGGGGACGAGCAGTACTTC.

The chain couples TRBV12-3 or TRBV12-4 to TRBJ2-5; D not certain. Judging by the DNA end, TRBJ2-1 fits better; the J call may be wrong. The CDR3 totals 14 residues. In nucleotides, the CDR3 is TGTGCCAGCAGTGATGGCCTTTTCCAAGAGACCCAGTTCTTC. Translated: CASSDGLFQETQFF.

This clonotype was detected only a few times. The chain has TRBV20-1 and TRBJ2-6; no firm D call. Trimming took 5 bases from V and 2 from J, leaving 10 bases between them. The CDR3 loop spans 14 amino acids. The germline CDR1 and CDR2 sequences are DFQATT and SNEGSKA (reference sequence). The CDR3 here is CSAQEGTGANVLTF. CDR3 nucleotide sequence: TGCAGTGCTCAGGAAGGGACTGGGGCCAACGTCCTGACTTTC.

This clonotype has a handful of counts. The chain has TRBV6-1 and TRBJ2-1, with D hard to call. CDR3 length: 14 residues. Germline CDR1 reads MNHNS; CDR2 reads SASEGT. V was trimmed by 7 bases and J by 6 bases, leaving 16 bases between them. The CDR3 loop is CASTEESWGNEQFF. DNA for the CDR3: TGTGCCAGCACCGAGGAAAGTTGGGGCAATGAGCAGTTCTTC.

The table lists this clonotype with a few counts. The chain has TRBV4-2 and TRBJ2-7, with D possibly matching TRBD1 (6 bases). The CDR3 length is 15 residues. Germline V gene lookup returns CDR1 LGHNA and CDR2 YNFKEQ. V lost 3 bases, J lost 4 bases, and 16 bases lay in between. The CDR3 region is CASSQEPFTGYEQYF. The CDR3 DNA is TGTGCCAGCAGCCAGGAACCCTTTACAGGGTACGAGCAGTACTTC.

This clonotype was counted once. The J gene is TRBJ2-5, the V gene TRBV6-5; maybe TRBD2 (7 bases). Germline V gene sequence: CDR1 MNHEY, CDR2 SVGAGI. V lost 9 bases to trimming and J lost 5 bases, with 16 bases between them. This CDR3 region has 13 residues. Here the CDR3 reads CARGGGGAETQYF. CDR3 in DNA: TGTGCCAGAGGGGGTGGGGGGGCTGAGACCCAGTACTTC.

V and J are TRBV6-2 or TRBV6-3 and TRBJ2-5; D is unresolved. V was shortened by 1 base and J by 5 bases, with 5 bases between the two germline ends. The CDR3 loop spans 12 amino acids. Germline-derived CDR1 and CDR2 are MNHEY and SVGEGT. This CDR3 is CASSYFKETQYF. CDR3 coding DNA: TGTGCCAGCAGTTACTTCAAGGAGACCCAGTACTTC.

This clonotype was detected only a few times. The chain links TRBV7-9 to TRBJ2-7; D is perhaps TRBD1 (5 bases). In germline, CDR1 is SEHNR, CDR2 FQNEAQ (reference sequence). This CDR3 spans 13 amino acids. V lost 5 bases to trimming and J lost 6 bases, with 14 bases between them. The CDR3 is CASSPVIGAEQYF. CDR3 bases: TGTGCCAGCAGCCCGGTCATAGGGGCCGAGCAGTACTTC.

This clonotype was observed a few times. The chain carries TRBV20-1 and TRBJ1-2; no reliable D call. V gave up 6 bases and J gave up 0 bases, with 8 bases separating them. This CDR3 is built from 12 residues. From germline, CDR1 is DFQATT and CDR2 SNEGSKA (reference sequence). The CDR3: CSASTPNYGYTF. CDR3 DNA sequence: TGCAGTGCATCGACACCTAACTATGGCTACACCTTC.

This clonotype was detected many times. The genes are TRBV28 and TRBJ2-5; D is unclear. The CDR3 loop spans 13 amino acids. The germline CDR1 and CDR2 sequences are MDHEN and SYDVKM. V lost 7 bases, J lost 5 bases, and 14 bases lay in between. In DNA form, the CDR3 reads TGTGCCAGCAAGTACCCGGAGTGGGAGACCCAGTACTTC. Translating gives CASKYPEWETQYF.

This clonotype was detected only a few times. The chain joins TRBV7-8 to TRBJ1-2; no definite D call. V shed 1 base and J shed 3 bases, with 15 bases lying between them. Germline V gives CDR1 SGHVS, CDR2 FQNEAQ. The CDR3 loop spans 16 amino acids. The CDR3 spells CASSLVGGRRDYGYTF. CDR3 DNA sequence: TGTGCCAGCAGCTTAGTGGGAGGGAGGAGGGACTATGGCTACACCTTC.

The rearrangement links TRBV12-3 or TRBV12-4 to TRBJ1-6; a possible D gene is TRBD1 (5 bases). This CDR3 region has 14 residues. Trimming shortened V by 6 bases and J by 7 bases, and 13 bases separated the two germline ends. CDR3: CASRHSRTNSPLHF. The DNA of the CDR3 is TGTGCCAGCAGACATTCAAGGACAAATTCACCCCTCCACTTT.

Only a few counts were recorded for this clonotype. The genes are TRBV16 and TRBJ1-5; 8 nucleotides match TRBD1. The CDR3 is made up of 18 amino acids. J gave up 4 bases and V 3 bases, and 14 bases lay outside the gene matches. In germline, CDR1 is KGHSY, CDR2 FQNENV. CDR3 DNA sequence: TGTGCCAGCAGCCACCCGGACAGGGTTACCATGCGGAATCAGCCCCAGCATTTT. This codes for CASSHPDRVTMRNQPQHF.

V gene TRBV12-3 or TRBV12-4 combines with J gene TRBJ1-2, with unresolved D. The ends were cut back, 2 bases at V and 4 bases at J, with 8 bases in the middle. The CDR3 is made up of 13 amino acids. The CDR3 nucleotides read TGTGCCAGCAGTTTAAGTCCGCCCTATGGCTACACCTTC. Amino acids: CASSLSPPYGYTF.

The V call is TRBV6-6, the J call TRBJ1-2; no clear D. The V end was cut by 5 bases, the J end by 4 bases, with 14 bases between. The germline CDR1 and CDR2 sequences are MNHNY and SVGAGI (reference sequence). The CDR3 contains 14 residues. The CDR3 sequence: CASSRGVFGYGYTF. The DNA of the CDR3 is TGTGCCAGCAGTCGCGGGGTTTTCGGCTATGGCTACACCTTC.